Following are 18 T cell receptor beta chains from one sample sequenced in a study of T cells in Graves' hyperthyroidism and ophthalmopathy. Researchers took RNA transcripts and amplified the TCR beta CDR3 regions from them. First-round RT-PCR targeting the TCR CDR3 was performed with the HTBI primer set. One entry per CDR3 protein, called by TCRdb with MiXCR from the multiplex PCR reads. The repertoire includes about 300,000 distinct CDR3 sequences, roughly 19% of them detected once, and approximately 35% sits in the top ten. Sequencing input: blood. These receptors came from a man aged 50-60 years with Graves' ophthalmopathy.

This chain uses TRBV5-6 with TRBJ1-5; TRBD1 agrees at 7 bases. The CDR3 has 15 amino acids. Trimming removed 4 bases from V and 1 base from J; junction bases left unmatched: 5. Germline CDR1 reads SGHDT; CDR2 reads YYEEEE. CDR3 DNA: TGTGCCAGCAGCCAAGAGGGGGCGAGCAATCAGCCCCAGCATTTT. Residues: CASSQEGASNQPQHF.

The table lists this clonotype with a few counts. The chain combines TRBV28 with TRBJ2-3; 13 bases line up with TRBD2. This CDR3 spans 19 amino acids. V was pared by 5 bases and J by 5 bases, with 16 bases of the junction left unmatched. Germline-derived CDR1 and CDR2 are MDHEN and SYDVKM. The CDR3 reads CASSLWTSGSKNEEDTQYF. The CDR3, as DNA: TGTGCCAGCAGTCTCTGGACTAGCGGGAGTAAAAATGAGGAAGATACGCAGTATTTT.

This clonotype was seen only a few times. The CDR3 protein is CATSDYQETQYF. The CDR3 nucleotides are TGTGCCACCAGTGATTACCAAGAGACCCAGTACTTC. The V call is TRBV24-1, the J call TRBJ2-5; D unresolved. The CDR3 contains 12 residues. The V end was cut by 2 bases, the J end by 0 bases, with 0 bases between. Germline assignment: CDR1 KGHDR and CDR2 SFDVKD.

This clonotype was counted at least ten times. The chain carries TRBV20-1 and TRBJ2-7, with 9 bases identical to TRBD2. The germline V gene has CDR1 DFQATT and CDR2 SNEGSKA (reference sequence). V shed 5 bases and J 1 base; nucleotides not matched to a gene: 6. This CDR3 comprises 14 residues. This chain's CDR3 is CSAGVAGVSYEQYF. CDR3 DNA sequence: TGCAGTGCTGGGGTAGCGGGAGTTTCCTACGAGCAGTACTTC.

As to this clonotype: The germline gene is not matched at one end of the junction; a read error may be the cause. The chain joins TRBV6-1 to TRBJ1-6, with D tentatively TRBD1 (5 bases). Germline V gene data show CDR1 as MNHNS and CDR2 as SASEGT. The CDR3 runs to 15 residues. The CDR3 sequence: CANSEADGHGSPLHF. The CDR3 bases are TGTGCCAACAGTGAAGCGGATGGACATGGTTCACCCCTCCACTTT.

This rearrangement joins TRBV24-1 to TRBJ1-2; unclear D gene. The CDR3 covers 14 residues. Germline V lookup: CDR1 KGHDR, CDR2 SFDVKD. The V and J ends lost 4 bases and 4 bases respectively, with 12 bases between them. The CDR3 loop is CATSDPVRSYGYTF. The CDR3 nucleotides are TGTGCCACCAGTGACCCCGTTAGGAGCTATGGCTACACCTTC.

This clonotype was seen a few times. The chain couples TRBV3-1 to TRBJ2-1; 9 bases are a match to TRBD2. The ends lost 2 bases at V and 4 bases at J; junction bases unmatched: 6. Germline CDR1 is LGHDT and CDR2 is YNNKEL (reference sequence). CDR3 length: 16 residues. CDR3 sequence reads: CASSQRLAGPYNEQFF. The CDR3 region has the DNA TGTGCCAGCAGCCAAAGGCTAGCGGGGCCGTACAATGAGCAGTTCTTC.

The chain couples TRBV28 to TRBJ2-7; D unresolved. Germline values: CDR1 MDHEN, CDR2 SYDVKM. The CDR3 has 12 residues. The V gene lost 2 bases and the J gene lost 6 bases, with 8 bases spanning the gap. The CDR3 reads CASSLIGREQYF. The CDR3 nucleotides read TGTGCCAGCAGTTTAATAGGTCGCGAGCAGTACTTC.

This clonotype was found many times. The gene calls are TRBV11-2 and TRBJ2-3; D gene unclear. Germline V gene lookup returns CDR1 SGHAT and CDR2 FQNNGV. V was clipped by 1 base and J by 6 bases, with 8 bases between them. The CDR3 length is 13 residues. The CDR3 here is CASSLVYVDTQYF. For the CDR3, the DNA is TGTGCCAGCAGCTTAGTATACGTGGATACGCAGTATTTT.

To note about this clonotype: It may be a read error: a sequence one base away is much more abundant. This chain links TRBV28 with TRBJ2-1; 10 bases map to TRBD1. The CDR3 runs 15 residues. CDR1 MDHEN and CDR2 SYDVKM come from the germline V gene. In DNA, the CDR3 is TGTGCCGGCAGTTTAGGGGGGACAGGGGCAAATGAGCAGTTCTTC. It specifies CAGSLGGTGANEQFF.

This clonotype was counted a few times. The V call is TRBV2, the J call TRBJ2-4; D possibly matches TRBD1 or TRBD2 (6 bases each). The V gene's germline CDR1 is SNHLY and CDR2 FYNNEI. CDR3 size: 17 residues. Trimming pared 2 bases from V and 1 base from J, leaving 15 bases between. In nucleotides, the CDR3 is TGTGCCAGCAGTGAATTTTTGGGGGCGGGGGCCAAAAACATTCAGTACTTC. It is translated as CASSEFLGAGAKNIQYF.

The count of this clonotype is one. An end of the junction differs from the germline gene, which may be a read error. In DNA, the CDR3 is TGTGCCAGCAGTGATATGGGCGGGGGCTCGGATGGCCACACCTTC. The encoded protein is CASSDMGGGSDGHTF. J is TRBJ1-2 and V is TRBV6-1; D might be TRBD1 (6 bases). The CDR3 extends over 15 amino acids. CDR1 is MNHNS, CDR2 SASEGT, per germline.

The V and J genes are TRBV19 and TRBJ1-1, with D perhaps TRBD1 (5 bases). Trimming removed 7 bases from V and 0 bases from J, with 12 bases in between. Germline values: CDR1 LNHDA, CDR2 SQIVND (reference sequence). This CDR3 region has 14 residues. CDR3 residues: CASNKGRMNTEAFF. The CDR3 region has the DNA TGTGCCAGTAATAAGGGGCGGATGAACACTGAAGCTTTCTTT. The entire variable domain, with the rest obtained from reference TRBV19 and TRBJ1-1, is as follows: DGGITQSPKYLFRKEGQNVTLSCEQNLNHDAMYWYRQDPGQGLRLIYYSQIVNDFQKGDIAEGYSVSREKKESFPLTVTSAQKNPTAFYLCASNKGRMNTEAFFGQGTRLTVV.

The chain recombines TRBV12-3 or TRBV12-4 with TRBJ1-5; 8 nucleotides line up with TRBD1. This CDR3 has 15 amino acids. Trimming removed 6 bases from V and 3 bases from J; junction bases left unmatched: 7. CDR3 protein: CASRPTGGNNQPQHF. For the CDR3, the DNA is TGTGCCAGCAGGCCCACAGGGGGGAACAATCAGCCCCAGCATTTT.

V gene TRBV5-1 combines with J gene TRBJ2-1; 8 positions match TRBD2. The CDR3 is 16 residues long. Germline V gives CDR1 SGHRS, CDR2 YFSETQ. V was pared by 4 bases and J by 1 base, with 7 bases of the junction left unmatched. The DNA of the CDR3 is TGCGCCAGCAGCAGAACCACTAGCGGTTCCTACAATGAGCAGTTCTTC. Its translation: CASSRTTSGSYNEQFF.

This clonotype came up many times. V usage is TRBV28 and J usage is TRBJ2-7; no reliable D call. Germline CDR1 and CDR2: MDHEN and SYDVKM. This CDR3 has 16 residues. The V end lost 6 bases, the J end lost 1 base, and 19 bases lay between the germline ends. CDR3 nucleotide sequence: TGTGCCAGCAGCCCGTGGAACGGTTTGGGGTCCTACGAGCAGTACTTC. Amino acid sequence: CASSPWNGLGSYEQYF.

This clonotype was found many times. This chain links TRBV11-2 with TRBJ2-7; D may be TRBD2 (5 bases). With 1 base removed from V and 1 base from J, the gap between germline ends came to 11 bases. Germline CDR1 reads SGHAT; CDR2 reads FQNNGV. This CDR3 is 15 amino acids long. CDR3 amino acids: CASSLAPSSSYEQYF. CDR3 sequence (DNA): TGTGCCAGCAGCTTAGCACCTAGCTCTTCCTACGAGCAGTACTTC.

This chain joins TRBV29-1 and TRBJ1-3; D uncertain. The germline gives CDR1 SQVTM, CDR2 ANQGSEA. The CDR3 is 14 amino acids. Trimming removed 3 bases from V and 0 bases from J, with 9 bases in between. The CDR3 loop reads CSVESGSSGNTIYF. The CDR3 DNA follows: TGCAGCGTTGAGTCAGGCAGCTCTGGAAACACCATATATTTT.